The 11 T cell receptor beta chains below were found in one sample sequenced in a study of CD8+CD57+ T cells in acquired aplastic anemia. Genomic DNA provided the template from which TCR beta VDJ and CDR3 profiles were obtained. Via MiXCR, TCRdb re-called the reads, giving one row per CDR3 protein. The repertoire includes some 170,000 distinct CDR3 sequences, approximately 40% of them detected once, and 0.9% to 1.2% sits in the top ten. The sample consisted of sorted CD4+, CD8+, or CD8+CD57+ T cells (not recorded which) from PBMCs. These receptors were taken from a human donor in good health.

Concerning this clonotype itself: Compared with germline, one end of the junction differs, possibly owing to a read error. The genes are TRBV6-5 and TRBJ1-2; 10 bases are a match to TRBD1. Looked up from germline, CDR1 is MNHEY and CDR2 is SVGAGI. The CDR3 loop spans 14 amino acids. The CDR3 bases are TGTGCCAGCAGTTACTTGGACAGGGGGAATGGTTACATCTTC. Translating gives CASSYLDRGNGYIF.

Notes on this clonotype: The conserved phenylalanine or tryptophan normally closing the CDR3 is absent here, so this likely arose from a read error. The chain is built from TRBV6-1 and TRBJ2-1, with D tentatively TRBD1 or TRBD2 (8 bases each). V was trimmed by 7 bases and J by 2 bases, leaving 21 bases between them. The CDR3 runs 17 residues. Germline CDR1 is MNHNS and CDR2 is SASEGT. Here the CDR3 reads CASTQGAGGGTYNEQFL. In nucleotides, the CDR3 is TGTGCCAGCACCCAGGGGGCGGGCGGGGGGACCTACAATGAGCAGTTCCTC.

This clonotype was detected ten times or more. The V call is TRBV11-2, the J call TRBJ2-6; 9 bases agree with TRBD1. Germline-derived CDR1 and CDR2 are SGHAT and FQNNGV. V shed 4 bases, J shed 2 bases, and the junction held 0 bases outside the gene matches. This CDR3 contains 15 residues. The CDR3 nucleotides read TGTGCCAGCAGCTGGACAGGGGCTGGGGCCAACGTCCTGACTTTC. Residues: CASSWTGAGANVLTF.

This clonotype was observed a single time. The chain carries TRBV6-2 or TRBV6-3 and TRBJ2-1, with 7 bases that match TRBD1. The CDR3 is made up of 15 amino acids. Germline CDR1 MNHEY, CDR2 SVGEGT. Trimming took 6 bases from V and 4 from J; bases not matched to a gene: 9. The CDR3 bases are TGTGCCAGCAGGGAACAGGGGCGACGATACAATGAGCAGTTCTTC. It is translated as CASREQGRRYNEQFF.

In this sample, this clonotype turned up many times. The rearrangement links TRBV20-1 to TRBJ2-5; D is undetermined. The ends were cut back, 2 bases at V and 5 bases at J, with 6 bases in the middle. The CDR3 has 11 amino acids. Germline V lookup: CDR1 DFQATT, CDR2 SNEGSKA (reference sequence). The CDR3 reads CSARFLETQYF. For the CDR3, the DNA is TGCAGTGCTAGATTTTTGGAGACCCAGTACTTC.

On this clonotype itself: This clone may be a read error of a much larger clone one base away. The gene calls are TRBV4-1 and TRBJ1-1; 9 bases match TRBD1. CDR1 is MGHRA, CDR2 YSYEKL, per germline. V lost 4 bases, J lost 2 bases, and 14 bases stayed unmatched. The length of the CDR3 is 18 residues. The CDR3 region has the DNA TGCGCCAGCAGCCGGGAAGATGGGACAGGGACGATAAACACTGAAGCTTTCTTT. This codes for CASSREDGTGTINTEAFF.

Note on this clonotype: Since the CDR3 does not end with the conserved phenylalanine or tryptophan, this likely comes from a read error. The chain is built from TRBV19 and TRBJ1-4; D gene uncertain. Germline lookup yields CDR1 LNHDA and CDR2 SQIVND (reference sequence). Trimming took 11 bases from V and 7 from J, leaving 14 bases between them. The CDR3 runs 12 residues. CDR3 coding DNA: TGTGCCGGTTCGTTCCTCTCTGAAAAACTGTTTTCT. Amino acid sequence: CAGSFLSEKLFS.

The table lists this clonotype with many counts. V gene TRBV7-2 combines with J gene TRBJ2-3, with D possibly matching TRBD2 (5 bases). With 3 bases removed from V and 1 base from J, the gap between germline ends came to 8 bases. The germline V gene has CDR1 SGHTA and CDR2 FQGNSA. CDR3 length: 14 amino acids. The CDR3 DNA is TGTGCCAGCAGCTTCGGGAAAGGCACAGATACGCAGTATTTT. Its translation is CASSFGKGTDTQYF.

This chain uses TRBV7-2 with TRBJ2-7; TRBD1 might be the D (5 bases). This CDR3 is 12 amino acids long. Trimming took off 4 bases at V and 3 bases at J, with 7 bases between the two ends. In germline, CDR1 is SGHTA, CDR2 FQGNSA. CDR3 nucleotide sequence: TGTGCCAGCAGCTCGACAGACTACGAGCAGTACTTC. This translates into CASSSTDYEQYF.

This clonotype occurred many times. The rearrangement links TRBV20-1 to TRBJ1-2, with D perhaps matching TRBD1 (5 bases). Germline V gene data show CDR1 as DFQATT and CDR2 as SNEGSKA (reference sequence). This CDR3 spans 15 amino acids. V lost 0 bases and J lost 1, with 12 bases in between. CDR3 sequence: CSARDRIGVNYGYTF. The DNA for the CDR3 is TGCAGTGCTAGAGATCGGATAGGGGTTAACTATGGCTACACCTTC.

The gene calls are TRBV2 and TRBJ2-7, with 8 bases lining up with TRBD2. The V and J ends lost 3 bases and 2 bases, in that order; junction bases with no gene match: 12. The CDR3 covers 17 residues. Germline CDR1 reads SNHLY; CDR2 reads FYNNEI. In DNA form, the CDR3 reads TGTGCCAGCAGTGACCCGGGAGGGACGGGGGGAACCTACGAGCAGTACTTC. Its translation is CASSDPGGTGGTYEQYF.